This T cell receptor (beta chain) was identified in a study of T-cell memory formation after mild COVID-19. General study results and limits: The authors left the SARS-CoV-2 specificity of second-wave clones peaking on day 37 unconfirmed. Clones that contracted from day 15 to 85 were balanced CD4/CD8, while later expanders leaned CD4+.

TCRdb analysed the 5' RACE reads with MiXCR anew, one entry per CDR3 protein. In the table there are about 290,000 distinct CDR3 sequences, roughly 15% of which are singletons. On this clonotype: What it recognizes is unknown.

The CDR3 sequence is 15 residues long. Per germline, CDR1 SEHNR and CDR2 FQNEAQ (reference sequence). The junction had 5 bases not matched to a gene; V was cut back by 5 bases and J by 4 bases. The sequenced material came from PBMCs or a T cell subset sorted from them (not recorded which). The receptor was isolated from a young man who had mild COVID-19 (a few samples of this study predate the infection). Cell type and time point are not known. This sequence joins TRBV7-9 and TRBJ1-3; 10 bases fit TRBD1. The CDR3 loop is CASSLGTGEGNTIYF. In nucleotides, the CDR3 is TGTGCCAGCAGCCTAGGGACAGGGGAAGGAAACACCATATATTTT.